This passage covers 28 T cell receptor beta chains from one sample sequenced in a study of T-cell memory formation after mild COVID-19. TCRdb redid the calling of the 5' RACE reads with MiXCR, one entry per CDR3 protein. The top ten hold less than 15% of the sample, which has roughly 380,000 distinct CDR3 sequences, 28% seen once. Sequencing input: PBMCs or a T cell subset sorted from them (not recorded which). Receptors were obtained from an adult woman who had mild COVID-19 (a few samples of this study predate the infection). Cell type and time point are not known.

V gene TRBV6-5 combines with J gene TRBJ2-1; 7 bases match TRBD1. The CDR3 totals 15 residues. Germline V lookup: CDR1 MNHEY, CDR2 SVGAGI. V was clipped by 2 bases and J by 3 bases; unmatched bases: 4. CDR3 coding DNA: TGTGCCAGCAGTTACCGTGACAGGGTCTACAATGAGCAGTTCTTC. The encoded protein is CASSYRDRVYNEQFF.

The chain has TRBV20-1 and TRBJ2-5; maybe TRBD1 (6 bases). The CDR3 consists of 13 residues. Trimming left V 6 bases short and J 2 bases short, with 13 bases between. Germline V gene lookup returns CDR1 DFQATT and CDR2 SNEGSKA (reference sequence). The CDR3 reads CSAKRTAQETQYF. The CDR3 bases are TGCAGTGCCAAAAGGACAGCACAAGAGACCCAGTACTTC.

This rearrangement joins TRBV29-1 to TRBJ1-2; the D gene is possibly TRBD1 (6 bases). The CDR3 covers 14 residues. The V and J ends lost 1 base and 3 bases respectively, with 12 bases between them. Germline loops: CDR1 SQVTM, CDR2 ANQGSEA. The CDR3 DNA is TGCAGCGTTGAAGCGGCAGGGGAGGACTATGGCTACACCTTC. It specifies CSVEAAGEDYGYTF.

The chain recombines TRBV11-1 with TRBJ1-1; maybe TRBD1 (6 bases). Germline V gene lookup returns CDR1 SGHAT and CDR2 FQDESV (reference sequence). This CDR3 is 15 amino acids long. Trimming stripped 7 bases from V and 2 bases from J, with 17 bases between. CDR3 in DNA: TGTGCCAGCATCCGGGGGGGCAGGGAAAACACTGAAGCTTTCTTT. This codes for CASIRGGRENTEAFF.

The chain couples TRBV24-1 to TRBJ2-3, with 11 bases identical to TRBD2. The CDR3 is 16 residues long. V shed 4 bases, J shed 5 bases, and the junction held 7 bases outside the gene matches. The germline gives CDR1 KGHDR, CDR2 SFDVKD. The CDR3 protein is CATSESIAGGVDTQYF. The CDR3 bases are TGTGCCACCAGTGAGTCTATAGCGGGAGGGGTAGATACGCAGTATTTT.

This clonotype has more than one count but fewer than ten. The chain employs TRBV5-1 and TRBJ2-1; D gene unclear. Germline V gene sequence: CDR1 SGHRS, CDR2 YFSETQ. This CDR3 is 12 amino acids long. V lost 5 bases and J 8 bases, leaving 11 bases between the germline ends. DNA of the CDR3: TGCGCCAGCAGGATGAACCGGGATGAGCAGTTCTTC. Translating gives CASRMNRDEQFF.

The CDR3 loop reads CASSPTTNMNTGELFF. The CDR3 bases are TGTGCCAGCTCACCAACGACAAATATGAACACCGGGGAGCTGTTTTTT. The genes are TRBV18 and TRBJ2-2; no definite D call. Germline values: CDR1 KGHSH, CDR2 LQKENI. The CDR3 is made up of 16 amino acids. Trimming stripped 2 bases from V and 1 base from J, with 11 bases between.

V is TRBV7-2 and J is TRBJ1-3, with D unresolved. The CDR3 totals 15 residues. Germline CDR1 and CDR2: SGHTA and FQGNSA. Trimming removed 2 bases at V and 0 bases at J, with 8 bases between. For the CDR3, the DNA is TGTGCCAGCAGCTTAATGGGTTTCTCTGGAAACACCATATATTTT. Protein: CASSLMGFSGNTIYF.

The CDR3 DNA follows: TGTGCCAGCAGTATTTCGATAGGATTCCTTTACGAGCAGTACTTC. As protein: CASSISIGFLYEQYF. The chain carries TRBV6-1 and TRBJ2-7; D is uncertain. Trimming stripped 5 bases from V and 4 bases from J, with 18 bases between. The CDR3 covers 15 residues. CDR1 and CDR2 from the germline V gene are MNHNS and SASEGT.

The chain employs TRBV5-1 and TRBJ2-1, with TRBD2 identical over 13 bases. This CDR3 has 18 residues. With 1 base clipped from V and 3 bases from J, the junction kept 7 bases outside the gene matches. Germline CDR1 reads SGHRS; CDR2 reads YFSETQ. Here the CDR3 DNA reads TGCGCCAGCAGCTTGCAGATACTAGCGGGAGGGGGCTACAATGAGCAGTTCTTC. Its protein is CASSLQILAGGGYNEQFF. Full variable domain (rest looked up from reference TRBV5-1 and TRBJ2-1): KAGVTQTPRYLIKTRGQQVTLSCSPISGHRSVSWYQQTPGQGLQFLFEYFSETQRNKGNFPGRFSGRQFSNSRSEMNVSTLELGDSALYLCASSLQILAGGGYNEQFFGPGTRLTVL.

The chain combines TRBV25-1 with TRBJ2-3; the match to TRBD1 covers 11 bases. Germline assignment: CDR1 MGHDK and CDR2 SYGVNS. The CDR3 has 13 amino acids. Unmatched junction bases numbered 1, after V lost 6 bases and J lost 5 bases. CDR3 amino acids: CASRGQGGDTQYF. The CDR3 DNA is TGTGCCAGCAGGGGACAGGGGGGAGATACGCAGTATTTT.

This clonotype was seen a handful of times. The CDR3 reads CATTPRGSQETQYF. Here the CDR3 DNA reads TGTGCCACCACCCCTCGGGGCAGCCAAGAGACCCAGTACTTC. The chain recombines TRBV15 with TRBJ2-5; D tentatively fits TRBD1 or TRBD2 (5 bases each). V was clipped by 7 bases and J by 1 base, with 13 bases between them. Germline lookup yields CDR1 LNHNV and CDR2 YYDKDF (reference sequence). CDR3 length: 14 residues.

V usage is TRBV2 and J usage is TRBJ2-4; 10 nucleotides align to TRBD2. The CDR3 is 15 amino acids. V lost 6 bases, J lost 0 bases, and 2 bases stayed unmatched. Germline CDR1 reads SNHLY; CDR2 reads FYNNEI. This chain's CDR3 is CASRLAGLAKNIQYF. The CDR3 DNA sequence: TGTGCCAGCAGACTAGCGGGGTTAGCCAAAAACATTCAGTACTTC.

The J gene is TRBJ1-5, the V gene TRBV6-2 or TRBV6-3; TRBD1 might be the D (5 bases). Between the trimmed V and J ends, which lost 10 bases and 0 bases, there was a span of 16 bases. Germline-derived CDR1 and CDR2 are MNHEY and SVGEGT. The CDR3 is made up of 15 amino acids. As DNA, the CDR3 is TGTGCCACCGGTAAAAGGGGCCATAGCAATCAGCCCCAGCATTTT. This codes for CATGKRGHSNQPQHF.

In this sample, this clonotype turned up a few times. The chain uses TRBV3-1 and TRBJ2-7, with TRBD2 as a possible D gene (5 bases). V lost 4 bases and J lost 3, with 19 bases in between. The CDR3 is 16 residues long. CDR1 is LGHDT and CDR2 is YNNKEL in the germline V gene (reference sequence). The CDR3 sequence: CASSRGPVAGVYEQYF. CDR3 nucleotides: TGTGCCAGCAGCCGTGGTCCCGTCGCGGGTGTCTACGAGCAGTACTTC.

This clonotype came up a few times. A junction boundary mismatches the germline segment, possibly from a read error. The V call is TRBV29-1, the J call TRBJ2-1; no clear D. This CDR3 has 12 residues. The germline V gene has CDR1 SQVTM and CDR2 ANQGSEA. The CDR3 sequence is CSIDATWDEQFF. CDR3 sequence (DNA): TGCAGCATTGATGCTACTTGGGATGAGCAGTTCTTC.

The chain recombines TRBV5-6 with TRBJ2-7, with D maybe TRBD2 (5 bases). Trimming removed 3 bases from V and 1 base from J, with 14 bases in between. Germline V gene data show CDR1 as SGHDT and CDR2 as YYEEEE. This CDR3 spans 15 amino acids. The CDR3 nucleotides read TGTGCCAGCAGCTCCCTCGGGGTCCTATCCTACGAGCAGTACTTC. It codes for CASSSLGVLSYEQYF.

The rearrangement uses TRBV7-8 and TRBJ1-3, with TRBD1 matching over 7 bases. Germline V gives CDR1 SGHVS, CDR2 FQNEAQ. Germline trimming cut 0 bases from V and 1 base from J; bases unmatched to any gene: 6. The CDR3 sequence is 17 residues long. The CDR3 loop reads CASSLAGTGVSGNTIYF. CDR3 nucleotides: TGTGCCAGCAGCTTAGCGGGTACAGGGGTATCTGGAAACACCATATATTTT.

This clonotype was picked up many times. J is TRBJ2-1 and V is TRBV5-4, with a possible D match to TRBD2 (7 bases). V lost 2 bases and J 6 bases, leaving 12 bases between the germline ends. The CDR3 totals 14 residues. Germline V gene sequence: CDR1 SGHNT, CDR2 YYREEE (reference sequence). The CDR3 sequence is CASSLGGAGNEQFF. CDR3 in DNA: TGTGCCAGCAGCTTAGGGGGGGCGGGCAATGAGCAGTTCTTC.

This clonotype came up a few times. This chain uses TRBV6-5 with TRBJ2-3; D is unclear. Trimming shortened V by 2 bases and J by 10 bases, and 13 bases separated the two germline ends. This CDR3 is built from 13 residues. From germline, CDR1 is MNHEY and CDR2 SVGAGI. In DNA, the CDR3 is TGTGCCAGCAGTTACGATAAGGATCGCGCGCAGTATTTT. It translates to CASSYDKDRAQYF.

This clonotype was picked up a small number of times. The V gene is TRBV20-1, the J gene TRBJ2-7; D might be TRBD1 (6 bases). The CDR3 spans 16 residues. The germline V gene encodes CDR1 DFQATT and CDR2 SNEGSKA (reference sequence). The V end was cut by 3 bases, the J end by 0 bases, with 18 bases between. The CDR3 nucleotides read TGCAGTGCTAGCGGCACATGGACAGTGAGCTCCTACGAGCAGTACTTC. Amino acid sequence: CSASGTWTVSSYEQYF.

CDR3 sequence reads: CASSDLPNYGYTF. CDR3 coding DNA: TGTGCCAGCAGCGACCTCCCTAACTATGGCTACACCTTC. The rearrangement uses TRBV7-2 and TRBJ1-2; D ambiguous. Germline CDR1 is SGHTA and CDR2 is FQGNSA. The length of the CDR3 is 13 residues. Deletions cut 5 bases from V and 0 bases from J, with 7 bases between.

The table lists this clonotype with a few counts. CDR3 region: CAWSVRRRNYTF. CDR3 DNA: TGTGCCTGGAGTGTAAGGAGGAGGAACTACACCTTC. The gene calls are TRBV30 and TRBJ1-2; D is undetermined. Trimming took 0 bases from V and 10 from J, leaving 12 bases between them. Germline assignment: CDR1 GTSNPN and CDR2 SVGIG (reference sequence). The CDR3 totals 12 residues.

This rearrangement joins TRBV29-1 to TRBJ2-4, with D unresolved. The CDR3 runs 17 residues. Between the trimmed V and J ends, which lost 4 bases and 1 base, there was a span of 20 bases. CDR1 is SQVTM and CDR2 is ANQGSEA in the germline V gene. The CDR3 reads CSVASNSPIFAKNIQYF. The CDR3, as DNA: TGCAGCGTTGCCTCTAATAGCCCCATTTTCGCCAAAAACATTCAGTACTTC. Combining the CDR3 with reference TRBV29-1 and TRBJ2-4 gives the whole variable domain SAVISQKPSRDICQRGTSLTIQCQVDSQVTMMFWYRQQPGQSLTLIATANQGSEATYESGFVIDKFPISRPNLTFSTLTVSNMSPEDSSIYLCSVASNSPIFAKNIQYFGAGTRLSVL.

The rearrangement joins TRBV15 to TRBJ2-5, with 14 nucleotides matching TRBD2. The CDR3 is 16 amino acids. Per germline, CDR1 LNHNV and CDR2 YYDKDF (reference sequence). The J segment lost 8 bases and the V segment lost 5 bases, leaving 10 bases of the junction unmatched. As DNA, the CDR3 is TGTGCCACCAGCGGACGACTAGCGGGGGGGTCAGTAACCCAGTACTTC. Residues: CATSGRLAGGSVTQYF.

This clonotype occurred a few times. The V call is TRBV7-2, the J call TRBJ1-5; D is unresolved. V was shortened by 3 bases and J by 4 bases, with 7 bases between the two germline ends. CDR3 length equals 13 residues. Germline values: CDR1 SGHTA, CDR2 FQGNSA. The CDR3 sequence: CASSFTTNQPQHF. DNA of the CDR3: TGTGCCAGCAGCTTCACAACGAATCAGCCCCAGCATTTT.

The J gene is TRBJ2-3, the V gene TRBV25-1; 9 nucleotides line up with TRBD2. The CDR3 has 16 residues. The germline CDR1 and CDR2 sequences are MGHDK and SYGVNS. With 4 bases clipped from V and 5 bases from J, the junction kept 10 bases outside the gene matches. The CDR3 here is CASSGFWREGEDTQYF. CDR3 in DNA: TGTGCCAGCAGTGGTTTCTGGCGGGAGGGCGAAGATACGCAGTATTTT.

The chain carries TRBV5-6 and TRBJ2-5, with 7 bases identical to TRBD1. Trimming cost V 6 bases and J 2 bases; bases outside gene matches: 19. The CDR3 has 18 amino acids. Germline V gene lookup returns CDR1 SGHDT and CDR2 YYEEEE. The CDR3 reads CASTFTKHYRGPQETQYF. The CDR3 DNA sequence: TGTGCCAGCACTTTTACCAAACACTATAGGGGGCCACAAGAGACCCAGTACTTC.